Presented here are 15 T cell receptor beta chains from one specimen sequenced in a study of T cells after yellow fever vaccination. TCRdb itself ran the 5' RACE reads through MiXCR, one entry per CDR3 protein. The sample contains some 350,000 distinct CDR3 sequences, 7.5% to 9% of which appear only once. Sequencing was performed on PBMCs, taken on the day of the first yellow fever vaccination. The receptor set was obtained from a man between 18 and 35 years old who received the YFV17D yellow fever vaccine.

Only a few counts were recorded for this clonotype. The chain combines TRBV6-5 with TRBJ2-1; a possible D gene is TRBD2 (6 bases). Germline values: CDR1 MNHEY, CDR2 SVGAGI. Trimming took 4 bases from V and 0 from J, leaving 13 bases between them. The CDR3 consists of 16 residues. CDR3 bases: TGTGCCAGCAGTTTTAGCGGCGCCAGCTCCTACAATGAGCAGTTCTTC. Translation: CASSFSGASSYNEQFF.

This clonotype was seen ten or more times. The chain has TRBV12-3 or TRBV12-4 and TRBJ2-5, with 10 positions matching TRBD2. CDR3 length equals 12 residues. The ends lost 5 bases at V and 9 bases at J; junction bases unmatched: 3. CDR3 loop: CASSTSGVSQYF. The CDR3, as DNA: TGTGCCAGCAGTACTAGCGGGGTGTCCCAGTACTTC.

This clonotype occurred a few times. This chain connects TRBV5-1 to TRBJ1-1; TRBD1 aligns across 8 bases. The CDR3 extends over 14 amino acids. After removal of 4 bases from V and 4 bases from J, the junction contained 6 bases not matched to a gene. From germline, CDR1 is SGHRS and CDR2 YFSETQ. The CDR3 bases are TGCGCCAGCAGCGTGACAGGGGTTGGCACTGAAGCTTTCTTT. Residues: CASSVTGVGTEAFF. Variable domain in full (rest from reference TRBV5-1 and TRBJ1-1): KAGVTQTPRYLIKTRGQQVTLSCSPISGHRSVSWYQQTPGQGLQFLFEYFSETQRNKGNFPGRFSGRQFSNSRSEMNVSTLELGDSALYLCASSVTGVGTEAFFGQGTRLTVV.

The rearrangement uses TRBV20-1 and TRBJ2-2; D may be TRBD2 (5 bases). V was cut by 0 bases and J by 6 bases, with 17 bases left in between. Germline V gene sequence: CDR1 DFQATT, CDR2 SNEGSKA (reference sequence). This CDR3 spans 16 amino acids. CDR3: CSARDPNSPEAGELFF. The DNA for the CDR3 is TGCAGTGCTAGAGACCCAAACTCCCCGGAGGCCGGGGAGCTGTTTTTT.

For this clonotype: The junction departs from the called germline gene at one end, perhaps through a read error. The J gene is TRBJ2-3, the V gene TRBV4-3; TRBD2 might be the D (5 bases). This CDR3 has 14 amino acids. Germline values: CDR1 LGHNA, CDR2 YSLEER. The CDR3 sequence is CASSKESGRDTQYF. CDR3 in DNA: TGCGCCAGCAGCAAAGAATCGGGGAGAGATACGCAGTATTTT.

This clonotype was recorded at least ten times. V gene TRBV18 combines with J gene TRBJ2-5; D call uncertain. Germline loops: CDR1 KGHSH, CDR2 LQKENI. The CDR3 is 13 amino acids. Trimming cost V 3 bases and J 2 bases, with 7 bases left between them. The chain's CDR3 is CASSPGSQETQYF. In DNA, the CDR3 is TGTGCCAGCTCACCGGGATCGCAAGAGACCCAGTACTTC.

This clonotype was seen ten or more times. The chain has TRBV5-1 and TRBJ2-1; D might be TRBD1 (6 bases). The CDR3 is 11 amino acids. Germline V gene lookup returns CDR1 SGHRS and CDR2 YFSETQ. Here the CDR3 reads CTHRAYNEQFF. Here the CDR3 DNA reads TGCACCCACAGGGCTTACAATGAGCAGTTCTTC.

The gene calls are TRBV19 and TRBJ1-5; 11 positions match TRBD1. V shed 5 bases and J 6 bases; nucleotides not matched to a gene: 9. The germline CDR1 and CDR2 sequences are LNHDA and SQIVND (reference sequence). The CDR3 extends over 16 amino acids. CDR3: CASSVPGTGGIQPQHF. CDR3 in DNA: TGTGCCAGTAGTGTCCCCGGGACAGGGGGGATTCAGCCCCAGCATTTT.

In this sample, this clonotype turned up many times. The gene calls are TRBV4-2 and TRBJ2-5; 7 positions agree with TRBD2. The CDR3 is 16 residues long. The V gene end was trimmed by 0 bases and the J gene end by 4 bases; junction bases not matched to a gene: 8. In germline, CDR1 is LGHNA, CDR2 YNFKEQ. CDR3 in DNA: TGTGCCAGCAGCCAAGACGGGACTACCTTCTTAGAGACCCAGTACTTC. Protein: CASSQDGTTFLETQYF.

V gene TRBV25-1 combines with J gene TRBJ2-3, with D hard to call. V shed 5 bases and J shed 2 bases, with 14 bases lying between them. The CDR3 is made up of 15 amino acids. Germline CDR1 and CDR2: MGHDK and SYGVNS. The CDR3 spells CASSFLGKYTDTQYF. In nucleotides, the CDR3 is TGTGCCAGCAGTTTTCTCGGAAAATACACAGATACGCAGTATTTT.

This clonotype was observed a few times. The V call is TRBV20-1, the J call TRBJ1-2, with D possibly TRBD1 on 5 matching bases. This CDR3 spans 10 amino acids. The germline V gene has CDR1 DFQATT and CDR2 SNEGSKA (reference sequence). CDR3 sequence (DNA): TGCAGGATCGGGGGAGATGGCTACACCTTC. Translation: CRIGGDGYTF.

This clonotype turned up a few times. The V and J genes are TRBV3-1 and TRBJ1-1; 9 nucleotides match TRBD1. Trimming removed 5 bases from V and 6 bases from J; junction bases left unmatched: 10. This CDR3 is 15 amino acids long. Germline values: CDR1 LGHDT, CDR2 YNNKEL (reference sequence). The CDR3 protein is CASSFRTGAVAEAFF. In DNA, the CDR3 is TGTGCCAGCAGCTTTCGGACAGGGGCGGTCGCTGAAGCTTTCTTT.

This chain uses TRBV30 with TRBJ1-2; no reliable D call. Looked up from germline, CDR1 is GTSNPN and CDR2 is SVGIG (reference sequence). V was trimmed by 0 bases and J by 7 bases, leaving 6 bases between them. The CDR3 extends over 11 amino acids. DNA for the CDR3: TGTGCCTGGAGTGTAAGAGGTGGCTACACCTTC. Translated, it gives CAWSVRGGYTF.

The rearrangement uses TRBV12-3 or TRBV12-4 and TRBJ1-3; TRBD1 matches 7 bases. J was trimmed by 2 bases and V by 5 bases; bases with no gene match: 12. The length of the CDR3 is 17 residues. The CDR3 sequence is CASSPGMGQNAGNTIYF. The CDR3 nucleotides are TGTGCCAGCAGTCCTGGAATGGGACAGAATGCTGGAAACACCATATATTTT.

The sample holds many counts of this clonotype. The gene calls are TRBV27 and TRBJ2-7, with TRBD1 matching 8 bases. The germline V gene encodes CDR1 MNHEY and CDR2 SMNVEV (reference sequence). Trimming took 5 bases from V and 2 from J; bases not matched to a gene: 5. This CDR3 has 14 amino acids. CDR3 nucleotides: TGTGCCAGCAGTCCCCAGGGGGCGGCCTACGAGCAGTACTTC. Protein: CASSPQGAAYEQYF.